This is a list of T cell receptor beta chains from one sample in a study of response to subunit inactivated influenza vaccine. Each CDR3 protein is one row after TCRdb ran MiXCR on the RT-PCR reads. Of around 580,000 distinct CDR3 sequences in the sample, 14% were seen once. The source was PBMCs from blood, collected about 12 days after vaccination. Every receptor here comes from a man aged 50 or older who received an inactivated influenza vaccine. CDR3s include the opening cysteine and the closing phenylalanine or tryptophan. A D gene is named only where the DNA matches it firmly. Some rows mark clone size as missing; the rest say once, few, many or name a class of expanded clone.

TRBV6-2/TRBV6-3	few	TRBJ1-1	NA	CASSRTDRYTEAFF	TGTGCCAGCAGTCGGACAGATCGGTACACTGAAGCTTTCTTT
TRBV29-1	many	TRBJ2-2	TRBD2	CSVVIGRSTGELFF	TGCAGCGTTGTAATCGGGAGGTCCACCGGGGAGCTGTTTTTT
TRBV7-2	few	TRBJ2-7	NA	CASSLWRDYEQYF	TGTGCCAGCAGCTTATGGCGGGACTACGAGCAGTACTTC
TRBV2	NA	TRBJ2-5	NA	CASRGMRGETQYF	TGTGCCAGCAGAGGCATGCGAGGAGAGACCCAGTACTTC
TRBV6-5	NA	TRBJ1-1	NA	CASSYLEGPEAFF	TGTGCCAGCAGTTACTTAGAGGGGCCTGAAGCTTTCTTT
TRBV7-2	many	TRBJ1-4	NA	CASSAQGGTNEKLFF	TGTGCCAGCAGCGCTCAGGGCGGAACTAATGAAAAACTGTTTTTT
TRBV11-1	many	TRBJ2-2	TRBD2	CASSLARGLAGSRTGELFF	TGTGCCAGCAGCTTAGCGCGGGGACTAGCGGGATCGAGAACCGGGGAGCTGTTTTTT
TRBV7-9	NA	TRBJ2-7	TRBD2	CASSLTAGESYEQYF	TGTGCCAGCAGCTTAACAGCGGGAGAGTCCTACGAGCAGTACTTC
TRBV6-1	few	TRBJ1-5	NA	CASTPGDGNQPQHF	TGTGCCAGCACTCCAGGGGATGGCAATCAGCCCCAGCATTTT
TRBV10-3	few	TRBJ2-7	NA	CAIRNTGVNSYEQYF	TGTGCCATCAGAAATACCGGTGTTAACTCCTACGAGCAGTACTTC
TRBV6-5	NA	TRBJ1-5	NA	CASSYPGPSNQPQHF	TGTGCCAGCAGTTACCCTGGGCCGAGCAATCAGCCCCAGCATTTT
TRBV10-3	NA	TRBJ2-7	TRBD2	CAIREPTSGTFYEQYF	TGTGCCATCAGGGAACCTACTAGCGGAACATTCTACGAGCAGTACTTC
TRBV29-1	many	TRBJ2-7	NA	CSVETRGSSYEQYF	TGCAGCGTTGAAACGAGGGGGAGCTCCTACGAGCAGTACTTC
TRBV6-5	NA	TRBJ2-5	TRBD2	CASSYSAGGKETQYF	TGTGCCAGCAGTTACTCAGCGGGAGGGAAAGAGACCCAGTACTTC
TRBV15	few	TRBJ2-7	NA	CATSPSTGYSYEQYF	TGTGCCACCAGCCCCTCGACGGGGTACTCCTACGAGCAGTACTTC
TRBV9	NA	TRBJ2-1	TRBD1	CASSIGQGRYNEQFF	TGTGCCAGCAGCATCGGACAGGGCAGGTACAATGAGCAGTTCTTC
TRBV12-3/TRBV12-4	many	TRBJ2-2	NA	CASSLQALGTGELFF	TGTGCCAGCAGTTTGCAGGCCCTGGGCACCGGGGAGCTGTTTTTT
TRBV7-8	once	TRBJ2-4	NA	CASSPAPKGINIQYF	TGTGCCAGCAGCCCAGCCCCGAAGGGTATAAACATTCAGTACTTC
TRBV4-2	few	TRBJ2-3	NA	CASSGGRGSTDTQYF	TGTGCCAGCAGCGGGGGGCGGGGGTCCACAGATACGCAGTATTTT
TRBV12-3/TRBV12-4	few	TRBJ2-5	TRBD1	CASSATGKETQYF	TGTGCCAGCAGCGCGACAGGGAAAGAGACCCAGTACTTC
TRBV10-3	NA	TRBJ2-2	NA	CAISEATGELFF	TGTGCCATCAGTGAGGCCACCGGGGAGCTGTTTTTT
TRBV10-3	NA	TRBJ1-6	NA	CAISGGHGRNSPLHF	TGTGCCATCAGTGGGGGACACGGAAGGAATTCACCCCTCCACTTT
TRBV10-3	NA	TRBJ1-2	NA	CAISESDYGYTF	TGTGCCATCAGTGAGTCTGACTATGGCTACACCTTC
TRBV4-2	NA	TRBJ2-3	NA	CASSQGTPGTDTQYF	TGTGCCAGCAGCCAAGGAACCCCCGGGACAGATACGCAGTATTTT
TRBV10-1	few	TRBJ1-1	NA	CASSERYTQNTEAFF	TGCGCCAGCAGTGAACGGTACACTCAAAACACTGAAGCTTTCTTT